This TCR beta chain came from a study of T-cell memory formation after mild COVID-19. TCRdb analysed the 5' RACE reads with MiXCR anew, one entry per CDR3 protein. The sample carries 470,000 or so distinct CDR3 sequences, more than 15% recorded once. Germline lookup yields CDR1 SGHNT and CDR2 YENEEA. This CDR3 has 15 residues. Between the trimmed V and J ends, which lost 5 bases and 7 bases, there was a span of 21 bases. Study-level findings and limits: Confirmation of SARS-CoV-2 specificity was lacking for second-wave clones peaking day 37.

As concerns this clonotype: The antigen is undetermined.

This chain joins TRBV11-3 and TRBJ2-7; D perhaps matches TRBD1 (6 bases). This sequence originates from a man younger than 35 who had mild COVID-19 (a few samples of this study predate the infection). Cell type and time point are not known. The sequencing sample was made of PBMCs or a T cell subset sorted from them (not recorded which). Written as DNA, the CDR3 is TGTGCCAGCAGCAACCGGGCAGGGGATTTTAATGAGCAGTACTTC. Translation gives CASSNRAGDFNEQYF. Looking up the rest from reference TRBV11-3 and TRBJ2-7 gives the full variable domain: EAGVVQSPRYKIIEKKQPVAFWCNPISGHNTLYWYLQNLGQGPELLIRYENEEAVDDSQLPKDRFSAERLKGVDSTLKIQPAELGDSAVYLCASSNRAGDFNEQYFGPGTRLTVT.